The 16 T cell receptor beta chains reported below all come from one sample, sequenced in a study of shared clonotypes between healthy human individuals. Assay: immunoSEQ multiplex PCR; the TCRdb copy retains only in-frame clones and omits some. The data hold approximately 340,000 clones, with less than 85% observed a single time. What was sequenced was memory CD4+ T cells sorted from blood. Subset denoted: CD45RA-negative fraction. All receptors come from a man aged 30-40 years in good health.

V is TRBV9 and J is TRBJ2-3; no clear D gene. The CDR3 is 14 residues long. V was clipped by 3 bases and J by 6 bases, with 14 bases between them. Germline CDR1 is SGDLS and CDR2 is YYNGEE. This CDR3 is CASSADQTRDTQYF. Written as DNA, the CDR3 is TGTGCCAGCAGCGCTGACCAGACGAGGGATACGCAGTATTTT.

This sequence joins TRBV6-1 and TRBJ2-1; D remains unclear. V was pared by 6 bases and J by 4 bases, with 10 bases between. This CDR3 is 13 amino acids long. CDR1 MNHNS and CDR2 SASEGT come from the germline V gene. Here the CDR3 DNA reads TGTGCCAGCAGCCCCACCAATTACAATGAGCAGTTCTTC. Its protein is CASSPTNYNEQFF.

For the CDR3, the DNA is TGTGCCAGCTGCAACAGGGGTCCGAATTACGAGCAGTACTTC. Translating gives CASCNRGPNYEQYF. The rearrangement uses TRBV28 and TRBJ2-7, with 7 bases lining up with TRBD1. Germline assignment: CDR1 MDHEN and CDR2 SYDVKM. CDR3 length equals 14 residues. The V gene end was trimmed by 8 bases and the J gene end by 4 bases; junction bases not matched to a gene: 11.

This chain joins TRBV29-1 and TRBJ2-1; possibly TRBD1 for D (6 bases). Germline V lookup: CDR1 SQVTM, CDR2 ANQGSEA. V was shortened by 6 bases and J by 0 bases, with 12 bases between the two germline ends. The CDR3 sequence is 14 residues long. The CDR3 DNA reads as TGCAGCGTCCGGGACACTAACTCCTACAATGAGCAGTTCTTC. Its protein is CSVRDTNSYNEQFF.

This clone was observed many times. J is TRBJ1-1 and V is TRBV2; TRBD1 aligns across 8 bases. CDR1 and CDR2 (germline): SNHLY, FYNNEI. J gave up 4 bases and V 2 bases, and 6 bases lay outside the gene matches. This CDR3 contains 15 residues. The CDR3: CASSEMGQVSTEAFF. The CDR3 nucleotides read TGTGCCAGCAGTGAAATGGGACAGGTGTCCACTGAAGCTTTCTTT.

The chain carries TRBV29-1 and TRBJ2-5; 10 nucleotides line up with TRBD2. The CDR3 loop spans 14 amino acids. Germline V lookup: CDR1 SQVTM, CDR2 ANQGSEA. Losses at the gene ends were 5 bases for V and 5 bases for J; bases not matched to a gene: 8. The CDR3 DNA follows: TGCAGCGTTCCCCTAGCGGGAGCCGGGGAGACCCAGTACTTC. This translates into CSVPLAGAGETQYF.

This clone has a single count. The CDR3 loop is CASSLAGTGSGELFF. DNA of the CDR3: TGCGCCAGCAGCTTGGCCGGTACAGGGTCTGGGGAGCTGTTTTTT. The chain combines TRBV5-1 with TRBJ2-2; D is possibly TRBD1 (6 bases). CDR3 length equals 15 residues. Trimming removed 0 bases at V and 8 bases at J, with 14 bases between. The germline V gene has CDR1 SGHRS and CDR2 YFSETQ.

V and J are TRBV5-1 and TRBJ2-5; a weak D match, TRBD2 (6 bases). Germline lookup yields CDR1 SGHRS and CDR2 YFSETQ. Trimming cost V 3 bases and J 2 bases, with 14 bases left between them. The CDR3 contains 15 residues. The CDR3 DNA sequence: TGCGCCAGCAGCTGGGGGGATGTCCGTCAAGAGACCCAGTACTTC. Its translation is CASSWGDVRQETQYF.

This rearrangement joins TRBV7-3 to TRBJ2-5; the match to TRBD1 covers 10 bases. Looked up from germline, CDR1 is SGHTA and CDR2 is FQGTGA. Trimming cost V 0 bases and J 5 bases; bases outside gene matches: 0. The CDR3 has 14 amino acids. For the CDR3, the DNA is TGTGCCAGCAGCTTAACGGGACAGGGGGAGACCCAGTACTTC. Translation: CASSLTGQGETQYF.

The chain couples TRBV5-5 to TRBJ2-6, with D unresolved. This CDR3 is 15 amino acids long. Germline CDR1 reads SGHKS; CDR2 reads YYEKEE (reference sequence). Trimming took 6 bases from V and 0 from J, leaving 10 bases between them. In DNA, the CDR3 is TGTGCCAGCACTGACCACGCCTCTGGGGCCAACGTCCTGACTTTC. Translated, it gives CASTDHASGANVLTF.

This clone was seen only once. The chain is built from TRBV7-3 and TRBJ2-6, with D unclear. CDR1 SGHTA and CDR2 FQGTGA come from the germline V gene. V was cut by 0 bases and J by 0 bases, with 9 bases left in between. The CDR3 covers 17 residues. The chain's CDR3 is CASSLTFRSSGANVLTF. In nucleotides, the CDR3 is TGTGCCAGCAGCTTAACGTTCCGGAGCTCTGGGGCCAACGTCCTGACTTTC.

The CDR3 protein is CASRQVHEQYF. CDR3 nucleotides: TGTGCCAGCAGACAGGTCCACGAGCAGTACTTC. V and J are TRBV6-5 and TRBJ2-7; D perhaps matches TRBD1 (5 bases). The V end was cut by 6 bases, the J end by 5 bases, with 8 bases between. The CDR3 is 11 residues long. The germline CDR1 and CDR2 sequences are MNHEY and SVGAGI.

The V gene is TRBV9, the J gene TRBJ2-3, with TRBD2 matching over 9 bases. Trimming at V came to 4 bases and at J to 4 bases, leaving 7 bases not matched to a gene. This CDR3 region has 15 residues. CDR1 is SGDLS, CDR2 YYNGEE, per germline. CDR3 sequence (DNA): TGTGCCAGCAGCCATAGCGGGAGAGGGGCAGATACGCAGTATTTT. This sequence encodes CASSHSGRGADTQYF.

CDR3 nucleotide sequence: TGTGCCATCAGTGTGGGACTCCGGGGGAGTGAGCAGTTCTTC. Protein: CAISVGLRGSEQFF. V is TRBV10-3 and J is TRBJ2-1, with D perhaps matching TRBD2 (6 bases). The V gene's germline CDR1 is ENHRY and CDR2 SYGVKD. This CDR3 is 14 amino acids long. The V end lost 4 bases, the J end lost 9 bases, and 16 bases lay between the germline ends.

V and J are TRBV6-1 and TRBJ2-1; D is unresolved. Per germline, CDR1 MNHNS and CDR2 SASEGT. The V end was cut by 1 base, the J end by 13 bases, with 14 bases between. The CDR3 covers 13 residues. CDR3 loop: CASSEELLLRQFF. The CDR3 nucleotides read TGTGCCAGCAGTGAAGAACTTCTCCTAAGACAGTTCTTC.

This clone was seen just once. The V and J genes are TRBV9 and TRBJ2-7, with a weak D call TRBD1 (6 bases). This CDR3 contains 17 residues. Germline-derived CDR1 and CDR2 are SGDLS and YYNGEE. The V and J ends lost 0 bases and 1 base respectively, with 17 bases between them. The CDR3 reads CASSVDLGTPESYEQYF. CDR3 nucleotide sequence: TGTGCCAGCAGCGTAGATCTTGGGACACCCGAGTCCTACGAGCAGTACTTC.